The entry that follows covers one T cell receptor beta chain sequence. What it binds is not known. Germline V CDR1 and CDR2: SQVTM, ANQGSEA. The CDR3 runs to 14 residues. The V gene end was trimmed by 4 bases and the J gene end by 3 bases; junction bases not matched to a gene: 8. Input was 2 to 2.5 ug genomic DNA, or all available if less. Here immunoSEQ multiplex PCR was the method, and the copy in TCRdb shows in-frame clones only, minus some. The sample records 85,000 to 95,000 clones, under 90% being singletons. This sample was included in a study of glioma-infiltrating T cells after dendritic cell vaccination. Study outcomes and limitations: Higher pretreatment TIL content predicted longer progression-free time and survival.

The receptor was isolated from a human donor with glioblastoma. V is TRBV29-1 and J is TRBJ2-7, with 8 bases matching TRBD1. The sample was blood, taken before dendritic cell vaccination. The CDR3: CSVATTGGYYEQYF. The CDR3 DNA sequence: TGCAGCGTTGCAACTACAGGGGGATACTACGAGCAGTACTTC.